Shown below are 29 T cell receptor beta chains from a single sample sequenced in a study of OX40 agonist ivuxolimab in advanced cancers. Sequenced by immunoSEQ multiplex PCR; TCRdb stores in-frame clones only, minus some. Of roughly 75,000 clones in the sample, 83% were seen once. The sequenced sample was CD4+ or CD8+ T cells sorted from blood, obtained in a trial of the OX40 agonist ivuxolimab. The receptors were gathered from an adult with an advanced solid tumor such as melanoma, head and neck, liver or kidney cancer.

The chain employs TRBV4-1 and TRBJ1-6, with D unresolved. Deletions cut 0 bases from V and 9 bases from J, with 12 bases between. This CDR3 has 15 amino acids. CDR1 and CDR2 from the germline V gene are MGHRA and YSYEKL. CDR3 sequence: CASSQDPAIGSPLHF. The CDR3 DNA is TGCGCCAGCAGCCAAGATCCGGCCATTGGTTCACCCCTCCACTTT.

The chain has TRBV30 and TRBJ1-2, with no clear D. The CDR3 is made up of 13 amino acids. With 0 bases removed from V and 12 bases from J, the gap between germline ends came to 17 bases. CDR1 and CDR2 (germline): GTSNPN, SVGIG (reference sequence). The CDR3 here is CAWSVRGRDPHTF. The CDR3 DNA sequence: TGTGCCTGGAGTGTACGGGGAAGGGATCCTCACACCTTC.

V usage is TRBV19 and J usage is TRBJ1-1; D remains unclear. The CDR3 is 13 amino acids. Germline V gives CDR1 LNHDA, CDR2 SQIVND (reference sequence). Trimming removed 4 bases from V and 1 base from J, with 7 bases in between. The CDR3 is CASSRRENTEAFF. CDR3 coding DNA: TGTGCCAGTAGTAGGAGGGAGAACACTGAAGCTTTCTTT.

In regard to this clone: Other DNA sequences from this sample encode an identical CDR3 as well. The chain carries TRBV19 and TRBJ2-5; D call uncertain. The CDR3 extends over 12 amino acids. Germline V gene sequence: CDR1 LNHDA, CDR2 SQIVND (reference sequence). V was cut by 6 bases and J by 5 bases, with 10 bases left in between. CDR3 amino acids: CASRQAGETQYF. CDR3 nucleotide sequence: TGTGCCAGTAGGCAGGCCGGGGAGACCCAGTACTTC.

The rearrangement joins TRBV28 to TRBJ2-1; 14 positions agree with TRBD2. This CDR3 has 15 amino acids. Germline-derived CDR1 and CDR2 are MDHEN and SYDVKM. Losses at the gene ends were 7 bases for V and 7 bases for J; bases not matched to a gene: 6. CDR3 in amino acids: CASNRLAGGVNEQFF. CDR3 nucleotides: TGTGCCAGCAACAGACTAGCGGGAGGGGTAAATGAGCAGTTCTTC.

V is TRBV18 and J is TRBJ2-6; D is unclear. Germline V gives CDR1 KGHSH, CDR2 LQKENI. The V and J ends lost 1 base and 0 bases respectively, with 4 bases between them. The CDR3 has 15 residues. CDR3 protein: CASSPQYSGANVLTF. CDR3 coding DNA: TGTGCCAGCTCACCACAATACTCTGGGGCCAACGTCCTGACTTTC.

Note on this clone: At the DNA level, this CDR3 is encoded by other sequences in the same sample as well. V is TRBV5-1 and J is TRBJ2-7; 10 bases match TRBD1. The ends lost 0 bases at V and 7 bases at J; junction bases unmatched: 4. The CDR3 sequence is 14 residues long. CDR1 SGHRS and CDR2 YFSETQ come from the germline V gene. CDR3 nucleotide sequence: TGCGCCAGCAGCTTGGGGACAGGGGGTCGGGAGCAGTACTTC. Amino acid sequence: CASSLGTGGREQYF.

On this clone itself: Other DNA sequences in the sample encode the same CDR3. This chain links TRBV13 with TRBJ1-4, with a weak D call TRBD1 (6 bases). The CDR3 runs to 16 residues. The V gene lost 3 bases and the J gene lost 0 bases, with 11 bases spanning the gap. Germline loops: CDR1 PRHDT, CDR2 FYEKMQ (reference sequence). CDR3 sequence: CASSLGPGATNEKLFF. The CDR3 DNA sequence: TGTGCCAGCAGCTTGGGACCAGGGGCAACTAATGAAAAACTGTTTTTT.

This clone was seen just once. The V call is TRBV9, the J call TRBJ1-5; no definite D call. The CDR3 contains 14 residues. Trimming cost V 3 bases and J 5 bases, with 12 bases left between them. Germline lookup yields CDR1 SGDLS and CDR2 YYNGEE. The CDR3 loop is CASSAAEGDQPQHF. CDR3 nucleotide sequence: TGTGCCAGCAGCGCGGCGGAGGGTGATCAGCCCCAGCATTTT. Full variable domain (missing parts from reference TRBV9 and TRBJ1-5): DSGVTQTPKHLITATGQRVTLRCSPRSGDLSVYWYQQSLDQGLQFLIQYYNGEERAKGNILERFSAQQFPDLHSELNLSSLELGDSALYFCASSAAEGDQPQHFGDGTRLSIL.

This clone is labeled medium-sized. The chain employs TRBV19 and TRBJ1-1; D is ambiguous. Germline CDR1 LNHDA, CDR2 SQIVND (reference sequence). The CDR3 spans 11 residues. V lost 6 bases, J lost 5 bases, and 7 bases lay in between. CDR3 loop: CASRGRTEAFF. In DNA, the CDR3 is TGTGCCAGTAGAGGACGGACTGAAGCTTTCTTT. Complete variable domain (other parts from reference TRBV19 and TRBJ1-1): DGGITQSPKYLFRKEGQNVTLSCEQNLNHDAMYWYRQDPGQGLRLIYYSQIVNDFQKGDIAEGYSVSREKKESFPLTVTSAQKNPTAFYLCASRGRTEAFFGQGTRLTVV.

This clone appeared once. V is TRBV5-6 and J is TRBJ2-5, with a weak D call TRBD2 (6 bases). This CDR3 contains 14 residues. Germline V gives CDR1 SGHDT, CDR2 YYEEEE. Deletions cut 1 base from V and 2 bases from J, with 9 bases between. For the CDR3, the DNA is TGTGCCAGCAGCTTGTGGAGGGTTCAAGAGACCCAGTACTTC. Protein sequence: CASSLWRVQETQYF.

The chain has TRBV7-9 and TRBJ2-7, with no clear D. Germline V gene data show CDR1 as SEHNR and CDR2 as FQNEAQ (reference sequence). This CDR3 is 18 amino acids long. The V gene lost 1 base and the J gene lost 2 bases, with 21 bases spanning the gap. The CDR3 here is CASSLGKFGRKTTYEQYF. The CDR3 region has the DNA TGTGCCAGCAGCTTAGGTAAATTCGGACGGAAGACAACCTACGAGCAGTACTTC.

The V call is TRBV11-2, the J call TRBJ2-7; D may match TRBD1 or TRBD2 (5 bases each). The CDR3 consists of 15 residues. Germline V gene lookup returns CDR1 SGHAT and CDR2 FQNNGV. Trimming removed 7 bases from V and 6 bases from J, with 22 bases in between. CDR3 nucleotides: TGTGCCAGCACCCAAGGAGTGGGACGGGCGTTCGAGCAGTACTTC. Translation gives CASTQGVGRAFEQYF.

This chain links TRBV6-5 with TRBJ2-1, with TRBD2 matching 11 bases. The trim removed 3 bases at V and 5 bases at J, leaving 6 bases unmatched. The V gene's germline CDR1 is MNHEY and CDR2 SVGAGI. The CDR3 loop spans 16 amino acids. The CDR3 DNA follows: TGTGCCAGCAGTTATCAACTAGCGGGAGTCCACAATGAGCAGTTCTTC. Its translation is CASSYQLAGVHNEQFF.

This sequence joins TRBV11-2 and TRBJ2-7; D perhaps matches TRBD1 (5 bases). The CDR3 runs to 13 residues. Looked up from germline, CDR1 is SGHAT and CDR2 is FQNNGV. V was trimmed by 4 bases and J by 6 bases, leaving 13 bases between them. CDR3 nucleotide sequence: TGTGCCAGCAGCTCGCTAAGGGGCCTCGAGCAGTACTTC. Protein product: CASSSLRGLEQYF.

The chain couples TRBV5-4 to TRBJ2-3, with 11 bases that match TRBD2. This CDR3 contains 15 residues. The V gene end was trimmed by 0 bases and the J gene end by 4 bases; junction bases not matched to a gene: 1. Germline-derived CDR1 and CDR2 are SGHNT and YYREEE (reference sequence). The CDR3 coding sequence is TGTGCCAGCAGCTTGGCTAGCGGGAGGTCAGATACGCAGTATTTT. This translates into CASSLASGRSDTQYF.

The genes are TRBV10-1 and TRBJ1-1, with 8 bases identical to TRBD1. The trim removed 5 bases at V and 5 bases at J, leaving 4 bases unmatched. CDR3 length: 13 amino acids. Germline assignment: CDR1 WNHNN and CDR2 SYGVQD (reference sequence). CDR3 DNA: TGCGCCAGCAGTCCGACAGGGGAGACTGAAGCTTTCTTT. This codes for CASSPTGETEAFF.

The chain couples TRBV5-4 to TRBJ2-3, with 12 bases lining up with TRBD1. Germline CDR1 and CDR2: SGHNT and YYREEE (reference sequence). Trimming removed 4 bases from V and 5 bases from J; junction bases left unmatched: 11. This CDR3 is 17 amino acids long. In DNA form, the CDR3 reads TGTGCCAGCAGCCAGACGGGACAGGGGGCCGGGCGAGATACGCAGTATTTT. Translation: CASSQTGQGAGRDTQYF.

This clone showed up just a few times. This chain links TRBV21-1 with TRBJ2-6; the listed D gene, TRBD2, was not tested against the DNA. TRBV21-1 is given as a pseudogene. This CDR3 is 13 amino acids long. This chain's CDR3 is CASSKGAAAVLTF. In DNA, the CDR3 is TGTGCCAGCAGCAAAGGCGCGGCGGCCGTCCTGACTTTC.

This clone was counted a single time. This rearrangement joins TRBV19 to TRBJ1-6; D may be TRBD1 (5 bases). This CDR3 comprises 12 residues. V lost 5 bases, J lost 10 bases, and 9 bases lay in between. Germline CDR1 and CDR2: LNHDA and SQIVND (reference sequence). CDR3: CASSPRDSPLHF. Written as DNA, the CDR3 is TGTGCCAGTAGTCCCAGGGACTCACCCCTCCACTTT. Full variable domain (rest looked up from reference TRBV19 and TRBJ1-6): DGGITQSPKYLFRKEGQNVTLSCEQNLNHDAMYWYRQDPGQGLRLIYYSQIVNDFQKGDIAEGYSVSREKKESFPLTVTSAQKNPTAFYLCASSPRDSPLHFGNGTRLTVT.

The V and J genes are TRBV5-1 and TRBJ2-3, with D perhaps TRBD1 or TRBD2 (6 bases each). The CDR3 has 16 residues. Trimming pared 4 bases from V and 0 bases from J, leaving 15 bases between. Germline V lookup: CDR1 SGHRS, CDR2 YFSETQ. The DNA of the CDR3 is TGCGCCAGCAGCAGGGGGGCCGGACCTAGCACAGATACGCAGTATTTT. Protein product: CASSRGAGPSTDTQYF.

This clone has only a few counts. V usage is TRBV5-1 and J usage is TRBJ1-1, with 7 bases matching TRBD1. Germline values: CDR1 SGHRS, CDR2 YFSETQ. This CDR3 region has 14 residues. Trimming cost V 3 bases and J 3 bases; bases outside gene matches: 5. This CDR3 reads CASSSQGDYTEAFF. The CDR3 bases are TGCGCCAGCAGCTCTCAGGGGGATTACACTGAAGCTTTCTTT.

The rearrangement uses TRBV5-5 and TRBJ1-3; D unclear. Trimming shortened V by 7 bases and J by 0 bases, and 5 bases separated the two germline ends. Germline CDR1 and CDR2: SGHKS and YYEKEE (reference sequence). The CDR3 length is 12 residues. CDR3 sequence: CASSVSGNTIYF. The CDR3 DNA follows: TGTGCCAGCTCGGTCTCTGGAAACACCATATATTTT.

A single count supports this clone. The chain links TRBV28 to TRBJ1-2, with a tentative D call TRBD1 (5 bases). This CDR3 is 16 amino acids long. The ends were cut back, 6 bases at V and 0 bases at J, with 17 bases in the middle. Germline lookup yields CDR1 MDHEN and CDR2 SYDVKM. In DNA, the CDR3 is TGTGCCAGCAGCCCCGGGGGTGCAGGCGCTAACTATGGCTACACCTTC. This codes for CASSPGGAGANYGYTF.

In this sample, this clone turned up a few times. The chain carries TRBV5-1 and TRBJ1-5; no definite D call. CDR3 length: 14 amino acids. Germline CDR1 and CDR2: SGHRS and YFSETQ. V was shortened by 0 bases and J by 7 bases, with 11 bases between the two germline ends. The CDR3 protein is CASSLGLEGQPQHF. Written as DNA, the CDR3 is TGCGCCAGCAGCTTGGGCCTGGAGGGACAGCCCCAGCATTTT.

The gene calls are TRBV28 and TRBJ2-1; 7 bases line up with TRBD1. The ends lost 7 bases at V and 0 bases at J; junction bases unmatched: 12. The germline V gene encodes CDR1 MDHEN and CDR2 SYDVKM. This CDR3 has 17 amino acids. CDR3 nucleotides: TGTGCCAGCACTCTCCAGGGGGTCACGAGCTCCTACAATGAGCAGTTCTTC. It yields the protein CASTLQGVTSSYNEQFF.

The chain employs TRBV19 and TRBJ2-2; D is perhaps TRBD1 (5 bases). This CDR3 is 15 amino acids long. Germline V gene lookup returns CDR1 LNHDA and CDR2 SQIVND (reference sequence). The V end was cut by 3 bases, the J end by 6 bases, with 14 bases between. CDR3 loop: CASSIGQGTAGELFF. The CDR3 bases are TGTGCCAGTAGTATTGGGCAGGGTACTGCCGGGGAGCTGTTTTTT.

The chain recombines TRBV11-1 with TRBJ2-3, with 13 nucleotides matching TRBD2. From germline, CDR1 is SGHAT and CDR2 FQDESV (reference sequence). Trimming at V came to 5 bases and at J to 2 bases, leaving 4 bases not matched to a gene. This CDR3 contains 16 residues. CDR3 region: CASSMTSGRNTDTQYF. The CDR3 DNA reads TGTGCCAGCAGCATGACTAGCGGGAGGAACACAGATACGCAGTATTTT.

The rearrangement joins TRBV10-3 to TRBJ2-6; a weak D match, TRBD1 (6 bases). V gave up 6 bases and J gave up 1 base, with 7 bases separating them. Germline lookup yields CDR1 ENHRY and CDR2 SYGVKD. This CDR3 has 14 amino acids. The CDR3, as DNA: TGTGCCATCAGGCAGGGGTCTGGGGCCAACGTCCTGACTTTC. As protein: CAIRQGSGANVLTF.